The present TCR beta chain was sequenced within a study of tumor-infiltrating lymphocytes in primary liver carcinoma. Priming with a constant-region primer yielded TCR beta cDNA from about 480 ng total RNA. The TCR beta library was amplified through three nested multiplex PCR rounds in a modified ARM-PCR procedure. Amplification in the first two PCR rounds was performed using TRBV1-TRBV30 forward primers and a C-beta reverse primer for approximately 10 cycles each. TCRdb fed the multiplex PCR reads into MiXCR, producing one record per CDR3 protein. The table includes 100,000 to 150,000 distinct CDR3 sequences, around 62% detected once. Scientists recovered RNA and DNA together from approximately 20-30 mg of unsorted bulk tissue. On this clonotype itself: A much more abundant neighbour one base away suggests this may be a read error.

Trimming at V came to 7 bases and at J to 2 bases, leaving 13 bases not matched to a gene. The germline V gene encodes CDR1 SQVTM and CDR2 ANQGSEA. The CDR3 length is 16 residues. This rearrangement joins TRBV29-1 to TRBJ2-2; 7 bases map to TRBD1. The sample taken for sequencing was liver tumor tissue from sampling region 1. The subset is: tumor region T1, superior pole. This TCR was recovered from a woman aged 55-70 years with primary liver carcinoma and hepatitis B virus infection. This chain's CDR3 is CSATGVLSFNTGELFF. CDR3 in DNA: TGCAGCGCAACAGGGGTCCTCTCTTTCAACACCGGGGAGCTGTTTTTT.